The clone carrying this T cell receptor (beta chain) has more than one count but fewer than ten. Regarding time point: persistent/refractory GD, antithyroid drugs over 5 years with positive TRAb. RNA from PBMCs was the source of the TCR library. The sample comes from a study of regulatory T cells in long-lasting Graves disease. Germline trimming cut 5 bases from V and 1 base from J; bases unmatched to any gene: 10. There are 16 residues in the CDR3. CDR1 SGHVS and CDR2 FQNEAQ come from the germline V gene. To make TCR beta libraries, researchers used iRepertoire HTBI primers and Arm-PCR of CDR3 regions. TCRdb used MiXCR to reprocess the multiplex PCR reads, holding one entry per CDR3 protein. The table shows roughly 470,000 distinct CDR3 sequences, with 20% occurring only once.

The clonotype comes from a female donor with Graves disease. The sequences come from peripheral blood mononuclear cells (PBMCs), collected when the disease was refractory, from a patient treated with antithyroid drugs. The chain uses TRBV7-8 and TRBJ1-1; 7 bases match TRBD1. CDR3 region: CASSKDRAVSNTEAFF. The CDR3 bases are TGTGCCAGCAGCAAAGACAGGGCAGTGTCGAACACTGAAGCTTTCTTT.